This T cell receptor (beta chain) was sequenced during a study of radiation and T cells in renal cell carcinoma. On this clone: The antigen remains undetermined.

Libraries were prepared by immunoSEQ multiplex PCR; TCRdb keeps only in-frame clonotypes and omits some of them. The table has roughly 14,000 clones, about 56% seen once. Findings and limits, study-wide: In nephrectomy-only tumors, top 100 clonotypes averaged around 45%, versus around 54% irradiated.

As to treatment: treatment-naive control, cytoreductive nephrectomy. Germline loops: CDR1 SEHNR, CDR2 FQNEAQ (reference sequence). The CDR3 is 14 residues long. V was shortened by 5 bases and J by 3 bases, with 13 bases between the two germline ends. This specimen was tumor tissue, taken from a patient whose treatment was nephrectomy without radiotherapy. This clonotype was sampled from a man aged 50 to 60 with renal cell carcinoma. J is TRBJ1-1 and V is TRBV7-9, with TRBD1 as a possible D gene (5 bases). In DNA form, the CDR3 reads TGTGCCAGCAGCCCCCTCCAGGGTTACACTGAAGCTTTCTTT. The encoded protein is CASSPLQGYTEAFF.